What follows are 29 T cell receptor beta chains derived from one specimen sequenced in a study of human thymus T cells. TCRdb keeps only in-frame clones here, not all; method: immunoSEQ multiplex PCR. Of 40,000 to 55,000 clones listed, 94% were seen once; the top ten hold more than 0.1%. Sequencing was performed on blood. The receptors were gathered from a boy younger than two with a congenital heart defect but otherwise immunologically healthy.

A few counts support this clone. This rearrangement joins TRBV28 to TRBJ2-2; no firm D call. CDR3 length equals 12 residues. V lost 5 bases and J 3 bases, leaving 4 bases between the germline ends. From germline, CDR1 is MDHEN and CDR2 SYDVKM. CDR3 nucleotides: TGTGCCAGCAGTCCCTACACCGGGGAGCTGTTTTTT. Translation gives CASSPYTGELFF.

V gene TRBV11-2 combines with J gene TRBJ1-6, with D uncertain. CDR3 length: 13 residues. CDR1 is SGHAT, CDR2 FQNNGV, per germline. The V gene lost 5 bases and the J gene lost 6 bases, with 8 bases spanning the gap. CDR3 nucleotide sequence: TGTGCCAGCAGCCCCCGGTCTAATTCACCCCTCCACTTT. Its translation: CASSPRSNSPLHF.

The chain joins TRBV5-4 to TRBJ2-1; no definite D call. In germline, CDR1 is SGHNT, CDR2 YYREEE (reference sequence). This CDR3 contains 13 residues. Trimming pared 1 base from V and 8 bases from J, leaving 10 bases between. CDR3 in DNA: TGTGCCAGCAGCTTGACCGTAGGAGATGAGCAGTTCTTC. Its translation: CASSLTVGDEQFF.

This clone was observed once. Additional DNA sequences in this sample encode the identical CDR3. The V call is TRBV5-1, the J call TRBJ2-7, with 9 bases fitting TRBD1. This CDR3 spans 14 amino acids. Looked up from germline, CDR1 is SGHRS and CDR2 is YFSETQ. Trimming took 0 bases from V and 3 from J; bases not matched to a gene: 1. The DNA of the CDR3 is TGCGCCAGCAGCTTGGACAGGGGGCGCTACGAGCAGTACTTC. Protein: CASSLDRGRYEQYF.

The sample holds one count of this clone. The chain combines TRBV19 with TRBJ1-1; TRBD1 agrees at 7 bases. The CDR3 loop spans 13 amino acids. Germline V gene data show CDR1 as LNHDA and CDR2 as SQIVND (reference sequence). Trimming removed 10 bases from V and 0 bases from J; junction bases left unmatched: 5. CDR3: CATIDRVNTEAFF. As DNA, the CDR3 is TGTGCCACCATCGACAGGGTGAACACTGAAGCTTTCTTT.

The V call is TRBV27, the J call TRBJ1-2, with D tentatively TRBD1 (6 bases). V was trimmed by 3 bases and J by 8 bases, leaving 16 bases between them. Germline V CDR1 and CDR2: MNHEY, SMNVEV (reference sequence). CDR3 length: 14 residues. The CDR3 nucleotides are TGTGCCAGCAGTTTTTCGGGCGGGACAAAGGGCTACACCTTC. Protein product: CASSFSGGTKGYTF.

The chain couples TRBV4-3 to TRBJ1-3; D is ambiguous. V was shortened by 0 bases and J by 3 bases, with 6 bases between the two germline ends. The CDR3 is 14 amino acids. Germline V lookup: CDR1 LGHNA, CDR2 YSLEER. For the CDR3, the DNA is TGCGCCAGCAGCCAAGATGTGAATGGAAACACCATATATTTT. It codes for CASSQDVNGNTIYF.

The chain couples TRBV5-1 to TRBJ1-1; 7 nucleotides align to TRBD1. V lost 0 bases, J lost 11 bases, and 4 bases stayed unmatched. From germline, CDR1 is SGHRS and CDR2 YFSETQ. The CDR3 has 12 amino acids. Here the CDR3 DNA reads TGCGCCAGCAGCTTGGACAGGGGAACGGCTTTCTTT. Translated, it gives CASSLDRGTAFF. The full variable domain, rest sourced from reference TRBV5-1 and TRBJ1-1, is KAGVTQTPRYLIKTRGQQVTLSCSPISGHRSVSWYQQTPGQGLQFLFEYFSETQRNKGNFPGRFSGRQFSNSRSEMNVSTLELGDSALYLCASSLDRGTAFFGQGTRLTVV.

The V and J genes are TRBV9 and TRBJ2-3; D is possibly TRBD2 (7 bases). Per the germline V gene, CDR1 is SGDLS and CDR2 is YYNGEE. The CDR3 length is 16 residues. V was trimmed by 3 bases and J by 0 bases, leaving 14 bases between them. CDR3 sequence (DNA): TGTGCCAGCAGCGCGAGACCGGGGGGCAGCACAGATACGCAGTATTTT. Translation: CASSARPGGSTDTQYF.

This rearrangement joins TRBV7-9 to TRBJ2-7; 8 bases align to TRBD2. The trim removed 3 bases at V and 5 bases at J, leaving 3 bases unmatched. The germline V gene encodes CDR1 SEHNR and CDR2 FQNEAQ (reference sequence). The length of the CDR3 is 13 residues. The CDR3 coding sequence is TGTGCCAGCAGCTTCGGGGGGGCAGACGAGCAGTACTTC. Its translation is CASSFGGADEQYF.

CDR3 nucleotides: TGCAGTGCTAGGGAAGTCCGTGGCTACACCTTC. Its protein product is CSAREVRGYTF. The gene calls are TRBV20-1 and TRBJ1-2; D gene uncertain. V dropped 3 bases and J dropped 7 bases, with 9 bases sitting between them. The CDR3 length is 11 residues. From germline, CDR1 is DFQATT and CDR2 SNEGSKA (reference sequence).

This clone occurred once. The chain combines TRBV7-2 with TRBJ2-1; the match to TRBD2 covers 11 bases. This CDR3 is built from 15 residues. The V segment lost 1 base and the J segment 6 bases; nucleotides outside the gene matches: 2. Germline lookup yields CDR1 SGHTA and CDR2 FQGNSA. The CDR3 DNA follows: TGTGCCAGCAGCTTAGTAGCGGGGGGGTTCAATGAGCAGTTCTTC. Protein: CASSLVAGGFNEQFF.

The V and J genes are TRBV27 and TRBJ2-7; no reliable D call. CDR1 is MNHEY, CDR2 SMNVEV, per germline (reference sequence). Trimming took off 3 bases at V and 0 bases at J, with 6 bases between the two ends. The CDR3 has 13 residues. This CDR3 reads CASSFRPSYEQYF. The CDR3 DNA follows: TGTGCCAGCAGTTTCCGGCCCTCCTACGAGCAGTACTTC.

The chain is built from TRBV28 and TRBJ2-7, with 9 bases matching TRBD1. After removal of 6 bases from V and 6 bases from J, the junction contained 0 bases not matched to a gene. The CDR3 extends over 11 amino acids. Germline CDR1 reads MDHEN; CDR2 reads SYDVKM. CDR3 in amino acids: CASRDRGEQYF. Here the CDR3 DNA reads TGTGCCAGCAGGGACAGGGGCGAGCAGTACTTC.

Comments on this clone: This CDR3 fails to terminate in the conserved phenylalanine or tryptophan, so it likely reflects a read error. No DNA is shown, since the ends of the CDR3 on it are uncertain; the CDR3 is the one TCRdb lists. This sequence joins TRBV14 and TRBJ1-3; the DNA was not compared with TRBD1, the D call given in the table. Germline assignment: CDR1 SGHDN and CDR2 FVKESK. Including both end residues, the CDR3 is 14 amino acids long. CDR3 sequence: CASSQDRRRQGVGL.

The gene calls are TRBV5-1 and TRBJ1-6; D might be TRBD1 (6 bases). The CDR3 consists of 14 residues. Per germline, CDR1 SGHRS and CDR2 YFSETQ. V was pared by 7 bases and J by 7 bases, with 15 bases between. The CDR3 nucleotides read TGCGCCAGCGCAGGGGAGGGTGGCAATTCACCCCTCCACTTT. The encoded protein is CASAGEGGNSPLHF.

The chain links TRBV11-3 to TRBJ2-7; 10 bases align to TRBD1. Trimming removed 1 base from V and 6 bases from J; junction bases left unmatched: 0. This CDR3 is 13 amino acids long. Germline values: CDR1 SGHNT, CDR2 YENEEA. Here the CDR3 reads CASSLGTGGEQYF. DNA of the CDR3: TGTGCCAGCAGCTTAGGGACAGGGGGCGAGCAGTACTTC. Complete variable domain (other parts from reference TRBV11-3 and TRBJ2-7): EAGVVQSPRYKIIEKKQPVAFWCNPISGHNTLYWYLQNLGQGPELLIRYENEEAVDDSQLPKDRFSAERLKGVDSTLKIQPAELGDSAVYLCASSLGTGGEQYFGPGTRLTVT.

This CDR3 is CASSSYLNQPQHF. The DNA for the CDR3 is TGTGCCAGCAGTTCCTACCTGAATCAGCCCCAGCATTTT. V gene TRBV28 combines with J gene TRBJ1-5; D gene unclear. Trimming pared 4 bases from V and 4 bases from J, leaving 8 bases between. CDR1 is MDHEN, CDR2 SYDVKM, per germline. The CDR3 has 13 residues. Supplemented by reference TRBV28 and TRBJ1-5, the full variable domain reads DVKVTQSSRYLVKRTGEKVFLECVQDMDHENMFWYRQDPGLGLRLIYFSYDVKMKEKGDIPEGYSVSREKKERFSLILESASTNQTSMYLCASSSYLNQPQHFGDGTRLSIL.

This clone was picked up one time. The chain couples TRBV2 to TRBJ2-3; D is uncertain. V shed 4 bases and J shed 2 bases, with 10 bases lying between them. Germline lookup yields CDR1 SNHLY and CDR2 FYNNEI. The CDR3 is 14 amino acids. CDR3 in DNA: TGTGCCAGCAGTGCCATGACTTACACAGATACGCAGTATTTT. Protein: CASSAMTYTDTQYF. The full variable domain, completed using reference TRBV2 and TRBJ2-3, is EPEVTQTPSHQVTQMGQEVILRCVPISNHLYFYWYRQILGQKVEFLVSFYNNEISEKSEIFDDQFSVERPDGSNFTLKIRSTKLEDSAMYFCASSAMTYTDTQYFGPGTRLTVL.

The chain links TRBV28 to TRBJ2-2, with D perhaps TRBD2 (5 bases). V was clipped by 3 bases and J by 6 bases, with 14 bases between them. The germline V gene encodes CDR1 MDHEN and CDR2 SYDVKM. The CDR3 runs 15 residues. CDR3 nucleotide sequence: TGTGCCAGCAGTTTCAACCCTTCGCGGGCCGGGGAGCTGTTTTTT. Translation gives CASSFNPSRAGELFF.

V gene TRBV4-2 combines with J gene TRBJ2-5; 9 bases match TRBD2. Germline V gene sequence: CDR1 LGHNA, CDR2 YNFKEQ. V gave up 6 bases and J gave up 11 bases; unmatched junction bases: 10. The CDR3 totals 13 residues. The CDR3 is CASRGAGGHEQYF. The CDR3 region has the DNA TGTGCCAGCAGAGGGGCGGGGGGGCATGAGCAGTACTTC.

This clone was detected only once. This rearrangement joins TRBV4-2 to TRBJ2-7; D is possibly TRBD1 (6 bases). This CDR3 region has 14 residues. The germline V gene has CDR1 LGHNA and CDR2 YNFKEQ. Trimming pared 1 base from V and 2 bases from J, leaving 9 bases between. The CDR3 DNA reads TGTGCCAGCAGCCAAGTACAGGGAACCTACGAGCAGTACTTC. Its protein is CASSQVQGTYEQYF.

The chain is built from TRBV6-5 and TRBJ1-1, with D maybe TRBD1 (6 bases). This CDR3 region has 15 residues. Trimming shortened V by 5 bases and J by 4 bases, and 17 bases separated the two germline ends. The V gene's germline CDR1 is MNHEY and CDR2 SVGAGI. The CDR3 DNA is TGTGCCAGCAGTCTCCCTGGGGGCATGGGCACTGAAGCTTTCTTT. Translation gives CASSLPGGMGTEAFF.

This sequence joins TRBV5-4 and TRBJ1-2; the D is unclear. V was pared by 0 bases and J by 0 bases, with 0 bases between. This CDR3 region has 12 residues. CDR1 and CDR2 from the germline V gene are SGHNT and YYREEE (reference sequence). CDR3 residues: CASSLANYGYTF. The CDR3, as DNA: TGTGCCAGCAGCTTGGCTAACTATGGCTACACCTTC.

This chain connects TRBV18 to TRBJ2-7; 7 bases align to TRBD1. With V trimmed by 0 bases and J by 3 bases, 5 bases remained unmatched. Germline CDR1 KGHSH, CDR2 LQKENI. This CDR3 is built from 15 residues. CDR3 protein: CASSPPSRDSYEQYF. As DNA, the CDR3 is TGTGCCAGCTCACCACCGTCCAGGGACAGCTACGAGCAGTACTTC.

This rearrangement joins TRBV6-6 to TRBJ2-5, with D perhaps being TRBD1 or TRBD2 (5 bases each). V was pared by 2 bases and J by 2 bases, with 9 bases between. The germline gives CDR1 MNHNY, CDR2 SVGAGI (reference sequence). CDR3 length equals 14 residues. CDR3 loop: CASSYGTLQETQYF. CDR3 nucleotides: TGTGCCAGCAGTTACGGGACCCTTCAAGAGACCCAGTACTTC.

The rearrangement links TRBV10-3 to TRBJ2-7, with TRBD1 matching over 8 bases. This CDR3 region has 13 residues. Germline CDR1 reads ENHRY; CDR2 reads SYGVKD. The V and J ends lost 11 bases and 2 bases, in that order; junction bases with no gene match: 8. In DNA form, the CDR3 reads TGTGCCGCAGGGACAGGAGTTGCCTACGAGCAGTACTTC. It translates to CAAGTGVAYEQYF.

This chain joins TRBV6-5 and TRBJ2-2; D ambiguous. Trimming removed 2 bases at V and 4 bases at J, with 2 bases between. CDR1 and CDR2 (germline): MNHEY, SVGAGI. The CDR3 runs 12 residues. CDR3 coding DNA: TGTGCCAGCAGTTACATCACCGGGGAGCTGTTTTTT. Residues: CASSYITGELFF.

The V and J genes are TRBV7-2 and TRBJ2-3; no reliable D call. The length of the CDR3 is 13 residues. V was shortened by 0 bases and J by 2 bases, with 3 bases between the two germline ends. Looked up from germline, CDR1 is SGHTA and CDR2 is FQGNSA. CDR3 DNA: TGTGCCAGCAGCTTAGCTAACACAGATACGCAGTATTTT. Translating it yields CASSLANTDTQYF.